The TCR beta chain under discussion was sequenced for a study of persistence of HIV-infected CD4 T cells (dated by TCRdb to the early 2020s). Context from the whole study: The study isolated CMV- and HIV-1 Gag-responding CD4+ T cells from ART-treated individuals to examine antigen-driven clonal expansion of HIV-1-infected cells. The median time participants had been on suppressive ART was about 8 years. Peripheral blood samples of up to about 180 mL were obtained at multiple time points, with the exception of two participants, for whom leukapheresis was performed at a single time point. TCRbeta sequencing assessed the clonality of all cells in each sorted population, while proviral sequencing assessed the clonality of infected cells. In the cross-participant TCR cluster analysis, 8 or 9 participants were included for CMV and about 7 participants were included for Gag. What the work shows at the level of the full study, not this receptor alone: Restriction of bulk TCR analyses to the rare CMV-responding cells that actually carried HIV-1 proviruses was not possible. Significantly lower TCRbeta richness was observed in CMV- and Gag-responding cells than in anti-CD3/anti-CD28-responding cells, and higher oligoclonality was observed in CMV-responding cells than in CD3/CD28-stimulated and Gag-responding cells. Only a small number of individuals took part in the study, and the range of antigens tested was limited. Antigen-responding cells were enriched for degenerate expanded CDR3beta sequences, which suggests convergent selection of CD4+ responses to CMV and Gag. Within the same sorted populations, TCR oligoclonality correlated with proviral oligoclonality.

The sample's treatment or condition label, in plain terms: suppressive antiretroviral therapy. A pool of overlapping 15-mer peptides from HIV-1 Gag, at 0.8 to 1 ug per peptide per mL, was used to stimulate the cells. Nonresponding CD40L-negative CD69-negative CD45RO-high memory CD4+ T cells were sorted as memory populations depleted of antigen-responding cells. HIV-1-infected adults in whom suppressive ART had been started during chronic infection were enrolled as participants. Participants had undetectable plasma HIV-1 RNA below 50 copies/mL for at least 4 years. To be included, a participant needed positive CMV serology and a CD4+ T cell count above 400 cells/uL. Before stimulation, PBMCs were isolated using density centrifugation and depleted of CD8+ T cells. For around 17 hours, CD8-depleted PBMCs were stimulated with anti-CD28/CD49d costimulation, a CD40-blocking antibody, and enfuvirtide, which was added to prevent new infections. Cell sorting was done on a Beckman Coulter MoFlo Legacy or XDP sorter, and dead cells were excluded with propidium iodide. For samples with more than one million cells, genomic DNA was extracted with the QIAamp DNA Mini Kit, and for all other samples the Quick-DNA Microprep Kit was used.

TCRbeta repertoires were sequenced from genomic DNA with the immunoSEQ hsTCRB assay version 4 in survey mode. Genomic DNA was diluted to about 10 ng/uL, and up to about 1 ug per sample was used for TCRbeta sequencing. From the authors' description of their analysis: ImmunoSeq Analyzer 3.0 was used for analysis of TCRbeta data, and diversity was computed on productive nucleotide rearrangements. The improved Chao index was used to estimate lower-bound TCR diversity, and the Gini coefficient was used to estimate clonality using the Immunarch R package. Nucleotide rearrangements that differed but encoded the same CDR3beta amino acid sequence were counted as separate clonotypes. TCRbeta sequences significantly enriched in antigen-responding cells relative to anti-CD3/anti-CD28-activated cells were identified by differential abundance analysis. TCRs were clustered by predicted peptide-MHC specificity with GLIPH2, both within individual participants and across merged participant data sets. TCRdb holds this immuneACCESS table with in-frame rearrangements only. Some clones are missing; in checked studies, unresolved V genes explain under half, and the rest has no known cause. V and J calls plus clone size are reproduced from that table; the DNA served to infer D and trimming. The sample includes over 60,000 clones, with under 80% observed a single time. The ten top clones hold about 1.8% of the sample.

As to this clone: Its antigen remains unidentified. One base away there is no much larger clone; base qualities are not given.

Sequences MDHEN (CDR1) and SYDVKM (CDR2) are obtained from the germline V gene. The CDR3 sequence holds 13 residues, the cysteine and phenylalanine included. Just CDR3 DNA is preserved here, 39 bases in frame from base 1. V loses 3 bases of germline sequence and J loses 1 base, and the interval between the two ends is 7 bases. Source: CD4+ T cells sorted from PBMCs after roughly 18-hour stimulation, taken from a patient who received antiretroviral therapy. This specimen's cell subset or site label, interpreted: CD40L-CD69- CD45RO-high memory CD4 T cells not responding to Gag peptides. The receptor comes from an adult man with HIV who was CMV-seropositive. The V and J segments used are TRBV28 and TRBJ2-7; the D gene is unclear. The CDR3 protein is CASSFRQSYEQYF. The sequenced DNA is TGTGCCAGCAGTTTCCGGCAATCCTACGAGCAGTACTTC.